This entry lists 16 T cell receptor beta chains sequenced from one sample in a study of blood T cell repertoires in COVID-19 (TCRdb year 2020). Library creation used the immunoSEQ multiplex PCR assay. The clones in this table, taken by TCRdb from immuneACCESS, are in-frame only. Not every clone is retained; where verified, under half of the shortfall comes from an unresolved V gene, and the cause of the rest is unknown. Across this sample there are some 340,000 clones, with around 83% seen only once. The top ten hold around 5.1% of the sample. The sequenced sample was PBMCs or T cells enriched from blood (not recorded which). These receptors originate from a woman between 50 and 59 years old who had recovered from COVID-19.

This clone was picked up one time. The V and J genes are TRBV4-2 and TRBJ1-5, with D possibly TRBD1 on 6 matching bases. V was pared by 3 bases and J by 3 bases, with 15 bases between. CDR1 and CDR2 (germline): LGHNA, YNFKEQ. CDR3 length equals 16 residues. The CDR3 protein is CASSQTGQRDNQPQHF. As DNA, the CDR3 is TGTGCCAGCAGCCAGACCGGACAGAGAGACAATCAGCCCCAGCATTTT.

The J gene is TRBJ2-6, the V gene TRBV4-2, with 10 nucleotides matching TRBD2. CDR1 and CDR2 (germline): LGHNA, YNFKEQ. The CDR3 loop spans 19 amino acids. Trimming cost V 4 bases and J 1 base; bases outside gene matches: 10. CDR3 bases: TGTGCCAGCAGCCGAATCCCGGGACTAGCGCGATCTGGGGCCAACGTCCTGACTTTC. Amino acid sequence: CASSRIPGLARSGANVLTF.

V is TRBV6-2 or TRBV6-3 and J is TRBJ1-2; D is ambiguous. Germline CDR1 and CDR2: MNHEY and SVGEGT. Trimming took off 4 bases at V and 8 bases at J, with 8 bases between the two ends. This CDR3 contains 11 residues. CDR3: CASSSYEGYTF. The CDR3 nucleotides are TGTGCCAGCAGTTCCTATGAGGGCTACACCTTC.

The chain couples TRBV6-6 to TRBJ1-2; D is perhaps TRBD1 (6 bases). CDR3 length: 16 residues. V dropped 7 bases and J dropped 0 bases, with 18 bases sitting between them. Germline V lookup: CDR1 MNHNY, CDR2 SVGAGI (reference sequence). CDR3 loop: CASTHGLGGPNYGYTF. CDR3 sequence (DNA): TGTGCCAGCACTCACGGTCTTGGGGGCCCTAACTATGGCTACACCTTC.

CDR3 amino acids: CASSPDRDLNEKLFF. Written as DNA, the CDR3 is TGTGCCAGCTCACCTGACAGGGACTTGAATGAAAAACTGTTTTTT. The chain uses TRBV18 and TRBJ1-4; TRBD1 matches at 7 bases. This CDR3 is built from 15 residues. CDR1 and CDR2 from the germline V gene are KGHSH and LQKENI. J lost 5 bases, V lost 3 bases, and 6 bases had no gene match.

Details on this clone: Other DNA sequences in this specimen translate into the identical CDR3. The CDR3 region is CSVRTGSNQPQHF. CDR3 sequence (DNA): TGCAGCGTACGAACAGGGAGCAATCAGCCCCAGCATTTT. The V gene is TRBV29-1, the J gene TRBJ1-5, with D tentatively TRBD1 (6 bases). From germline, CDR1 is SQVTM and CDR2 ANQGSEA. The CDR3 is 13 residues long. V was shortened by 6 bases and J by 1 base, with 10 bases between the two germline ends.

This clone turned up a few times. The V gene is TRBV18, the J gene TRBJ1-1; the match to TRBD1 covers 10 bases. The germline V gene encodes CDR1 KGHSH and CDR2 LQKENI. With V trimmed by 5 bases and J by 8 bases, 17 bases remained unmatched. The CDR3 has 17 residues. CDR3 bases: TGTGCCAGCTCATCACTCGCCGGGACAGGGGACTTGAGCGAAGCTTTCTTT. This encodes CASSSLAGTGDLSEAFF.

This chain links TRBV11-2 with TRBJ2-3, with a tentative D call TRBD2 (6 bases). The CDR3 has 16 residues. V was clipped by 1 base and J by 0 bases, with 11 bases between them. Germline CDR1 reads SGHAT; CDR2 reads FQNNGV. This CDR3 is CASSLVSGVSTDTQYF. The DNA of the CDR3 is TGTGCCAGCAGCTTAGTGTCGGGGGTTAGCACAGATACGCAGTATTTT.

This clone showed up many times. This chain links TRBV6-5 with TRBJ1-1; TRBD1 matches at 9 bases. Losses at the gene ends were 6 bases for V and 4 bases for J; bases not matched to a gene: 6. There are 14 residues in the CDR3. Per germline, CDR1 MNHEY and CDR2 SVGAGI. The CDR3 reads CASRNRQGVTEAFF. The DNA for the CDR3 is TGTGCCAGCAGGAATAGACAGGGGGTCACTGAAGCTTTCTTT.

This sequence joins TRBV10-3 and TRBJ1-2; 8 bases agree with TRBD1. The CDR3 totals 15 residues. J lost 5 bases, V lost 6 bases, and 11 bases had no gene match. CDR1 is ENHRY and CDR2 is SYGVKD in the germline V gene. CDR3 loop: CAISVETGTGYGYTF. For the CDR3, the DNA is TGTGCCATCAGCGTAGAGACCGGGACAGGATATGGCTACACCTTC.

This chain uses TRBV7-2 with TRBJ2-1; 10 bases align to TRBD2. Germline trimming cut 6 bases from V and 2 bases from J; bases unmatched to any gene: 4. The germline V gene has CDR1 SGHTA and CDR2 FQGNSA. CDR3 size: 15 residues. Here the CDR3 reads CASRTSGNTYNEQFF. DNA of the CDR3: TGTGCCAGCAGAACTAGCGGGAATACCTACAATGAGCAGTTCTTC.

This rearrangement joins TRBV19 to TRBJ1-2, with D hard to call. The V and J ends lost 3 bases and 2 bases respectively, with 10 bases between them. Germline values: CDR1 LNHDA, CDR2 SQIVND (reference sequence). The CDR3 contains 14 residues. The CDR3 protein is CASSIGQVNYGYTF. In DNA form, the CDR3 reads TGTGCCAGTAGTATCGGCCAGGTAAACTATGGCTACACCTTC.

Of note for this clone: The same CDR3 can be traced to other DNA sequences in this sample. This chain joins TRBV4-3 and TRBJ2-7; possible D gene TRBD1, 5 bases. The CDR3 contains 13 residues. V was clipped by 0 bases and J by 4 bases, with 7 bases between them. CDR1 LGHNA and CDR2 YSLEER come from the germline V gene. CDR3 nucleotide sequence: TGCGCCAGCAGCCAAGACAGGGCTTACGAGCAGTACTTC. Its translation: CASSQDRAYEQYF.

The chain joins TRBV4-3 to TRBJ2-1, with a tentative D call TRBD1 (6 bases). The CDR3 length is 20 residues. Germline V lookup: CDR1 LGHNA, CDR2 YSLEER. The V end lost 1 base, the J end lost 2 bases, and 24 bases lay between the germline ends. Here the CDR3 reads CASSQANPSLTGTPYNEQFF. The CDR3 nucleotides read TGCGCCAGCAGCCAAGCTAACCCCTCGCTGACCGGGACACCCTACAATGAGCAGTTCTTC.

V is TRBV7-9 and J is TRBJ2-2; D gene ambiguous. The CDR3 has 14 amino acids. V gave up 5 bases and J gave up 5 bases, with 12 bases separating them. Germline values: CDR1 SEHNR, CDR2 FQNEAQ (reference sequence). This chain's CDR3 is CASSPSVKTGELFF. CDR3 nucleotide sequence: TGTGCCAGCAGCCCCTCGGTAAAAACCGGGGAGCTGTTTTTT.

The rearrangement joins TRBV7-2 to TRBJ2-5; TRBD2 matches 8 bases. The V segment lost 0 bases and the J segment 3 bases; nucleotides outside the gene matches: 12. This CDR3 is built from 18 residues. Germline-derived CDR1 and CDR2 are SGHTA and FQGNSA. CDR3 bases: TGTGCCAGCAGCTTAGCTGCCCTAGCGGGCCGGGGCAAAGAGACCCAGTACTTC. Translating it yields CASSLAALAGRGKETQYF.